The sequence of this TCR beta chain was determined in a study of blood T cell repertoires in COVID-19. Across the whole study: Samples taken during acute and convalescent COVID-19 were collected in the United States, Italy and Spain.

Membership in each cohort depended on participant-reported clinical history. V gave up 0 bases and J gave up 0 bases, with 6 bases separating them. This CDR3 is 15 amino acids long. Germline values: CDR1 GTSNPN, CDR2 SVGIG (reference sequence). In the original workflow: It was from reference gene primer amplification that nucleated cell counts were estimated. The table came from immunoSEQ multiplex PCR; TCRdb's copy has only in-frame clones and leaves some out. V and J calls and clone size come straight from that table; D and trimming were deduced from the DNA. The sample shows approximately 380,000 clones, around 90% of them seen only once.

The clonotype originates from a woman younger than 30 who had recovered from COVID-19. The specimen was PBMCs or T cells enriched from blood (not recorded which). This sequence joins TRBV30 and TRBJ2-6; weak D call: TRBD2 (5 bases). CDR3 DNA: TGTGCCTGGAGTGTCGGGGTCTCTGGGGCCAACGTCCTGACTTTC. It translates to CAWSVGVSGANVLTF.